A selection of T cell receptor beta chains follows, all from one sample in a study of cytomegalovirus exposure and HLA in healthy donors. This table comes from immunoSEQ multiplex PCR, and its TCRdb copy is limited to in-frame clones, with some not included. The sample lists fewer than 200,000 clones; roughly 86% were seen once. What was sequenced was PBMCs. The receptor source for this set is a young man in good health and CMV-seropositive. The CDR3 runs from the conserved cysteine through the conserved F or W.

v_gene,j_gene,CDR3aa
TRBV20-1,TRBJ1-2,CSEGKRYGYTF
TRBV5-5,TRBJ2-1,CASSLAMGGGPNDEQFF
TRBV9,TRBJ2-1,CASSVVKSGGRANEQFF
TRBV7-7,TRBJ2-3,CASSLTGRAGTDTQYF
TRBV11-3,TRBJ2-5,CASSLAFEAGDETQYF
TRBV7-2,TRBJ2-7,CASSLDRGPYEQYF
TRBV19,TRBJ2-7,CASSMPGQAPYEQYF
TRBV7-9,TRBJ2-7,CASSPEGGETYEQYF
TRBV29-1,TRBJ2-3,CSVVTAQTSTDTQYF
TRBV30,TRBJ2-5,CAWSVIGGGQETQYF
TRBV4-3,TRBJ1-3,CASSPRRAAGNTIYF
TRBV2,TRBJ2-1,CASSYRGEQFF
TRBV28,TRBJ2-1,CASSSPTSGTYNEQFF
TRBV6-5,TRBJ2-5,CASSKTVLATQYF
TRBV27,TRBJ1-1,CASSYLREGDTEAFF
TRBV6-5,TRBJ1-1,CASSYSRANTEAFF
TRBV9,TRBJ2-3,CASSEGSTGTDTQYF
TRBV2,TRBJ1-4,CASSEGAGGVKKLFF